A selection of T cell receptor beta chains follows, all from one sample in a study of response to subunit inactivated influenza vaccine. TCRdb analysed the RT-PCR reads with MiXCR anew, one entry per CDR3 protein. This sample has approximately 520,000 distinct CDR3 sequences, with approximately 15% found just once. This sample comprised CD4+ T cells sorted from PBMCs, obtained less than 30 months after vaccination. The receptors originated from a man aged 50-75 years who received an inactivated influenza vaccine. Both conserved end residues are part of each CDR3. Each record gives: D gene, clone size, V gene, J gene, CDR3 DNA, CDR3 protein. A D gene is named only where the DNA matches it firmly. Clone size is stated in some rows and not others, as once, few, many or a class when expanded.

>.|once|TRBV5-1|TRBJ2-2
TGCGCCAGCAGCCCTCCAGTCCCCGGGGAGCTGTTTTTT
CASSPPVPGELFF
>.|few|TRBV15|TRBJ1-4
TGTGCCACCAGCAGAGATCACCAGGGGTTCGAAAAACTGTTTTTT
CATSRDHQGFEKLFF
>TRBD1|many|TRBV25-1|TRBJ1-5
TGTGCCAGCCTGGACAGGGCTGGTCAGCCCCAGCATTTT
CASLDRAGQPQHF
>.|few|TRBV29-1|TRBJ1-1
TGCAGCGCCGTCCAGGCCACTGAAGCTTTCTTT
CSAVQATEAFF
>TRBD2|few|TRBV9|TRBJ2-5
TGTGCCAGCAGCGTAGCTACGTGGGGGGGAGAGACCCAGTACTTC
CASSVATWGGETQYF
>TRBD1|many|TRBV18|TRBJ1-2
TGTGCCAGCTCACAGGACAGGGCTTTGGGCTATGGCTACACCTTC
CASSQDRALGYGYTF
>TRBD2|.|TRBV20-1|TRBJ2-1
TGCAGTGCTAGAGTTGCTAGCGGATACAATGAGCAGTTCTTC
CSARVASGYNEQFF
>TRBD1|.|TRBV6-1|TRBJ1-2
TGTGCCAGCAGCCTGGTCGGACAGGGAGGAGATGGCTACACCTTC
CASSLVGQGGDGYTF
>.|.|TRBV4-1|TRBJ2-3
TGCGCCAGCAGCCTCGCTGGTTGTGGGGATACGCAGTATTTT
CASSLAGCGDTQYF
>TRBD1|many|TRBV7-2|TRBJ1-1
TGTGCCAGCAGCTTCTTGGCAGGGGGAGGTTCTGCTGAAGCTTTCTTT
CASSFLAGGGSAEAFF
>TRBD1|few|TRBV27|TRBJ1-2
TGTGCCAGCAGTCTACACCGGGACAGGGGAGGCTACACCTTC
CASSLHRDRGGYTF
>.|.|TRBV3-1|TRBJ2-7
TGTGCCAGCAGCCCACAACTAGGCTCCTACGAGCAGTACTTC
CASSPQLGSYEQYF
>.|few|TRBV28|TRBJ2-4
TGTGCCAGCAGTCCCCTCCCAGCCAAAAACATTCAGTACTTC
CASSPLPAKNIQYF
>TRBD2|few|TRBV4-3|TRBJ2-1
TGCGCCAGCAGCCAGGGGGGACTAGCGAACCCCCAGGGGGATGAGCAGTTCTTC
CASSQGGLANPQGDEQFF
>TRBD1|.|TRBV6-2/TRBV6-3|TRBJ2-7
TGTGCCAGCAGTTGGAGATCGGACAGGGAGAACTACGAGCAGTACTTC
CASSWRSDRENYEQYF
>.|few|TRBV6-2/TRBV6-3|TRBJ2-7
TGTGCCACCAGAGACCGGGAGACACCCGCCTCCTACGAGCAGTACTTC
CATRDRETPASYEQYF
>TRBD1|few|TRBV6-2/TRBV6-3|TRBJ2-6
TGTGCCAGCAGTTACACCAGGGGGCAAGGGACTGGGGCCAACGTCCTGACTTTC
CASSYTRGQGTGANVLTF
>.|many|TRBV3-1|TRBJ2-7
TGTGCCAGCAGCCAAGATGGGGGCCTGCCCTACGAGCAGTACTTC
CASSQDGGLPYEQYF
>TRBD1|once|TRBV19|TRBJ1-5
TGTGCCAGTAAGGCGGACAGGGTAAGCAATCAGCCCCAGCATTTT
CASKADRVSNQPQHF
>.|.|TRBV5-1|TRBJ2-2
TGCGCCAGCAGCAACAGGGCCCCAGGCACCGGGGAGCTGTTTTTT
CASSNRAPGTGELFF
>.|many|TRBV12-3/TRBV12-4|TRBJ1-2
TGTGCCAGCAGGGCATCTAACTATGGCTACACCTTC
CASRASNYGYTF
>TRBD1|.|TRBV12-3/TRBV12-4|TRBJ1-5
TGTGCCAGCAGTTTTGGGCGGGACAGGGGAGTTCAGCCCCAGCATTTT
CASSFGRDRGVQPQHF
>.|few|TRBV20-1|TRBJ1-1
TGCAGTGCTAGAGCATCCGGGGGACGCACTGAAGCTTTCTTT
CSARASGGRTEAFF
>TRBD1|.|TRBV6-1|TRBJ2-6
TGTGCCAGCAGCCCAGGGGGCGCTGGGGCCAACGTCCTGACTTTC
CASSPGGAGANVLTF
>.|.|TRBV2|TRBJ2-1
TGTGCCAGCAGTGAATCCTGGTCAGGGTACAATGAGCAGTTCTTC
CASSESWSGYNEQFF
>TRBD1|.|TRBV12-3/TRBV12-4|TRBJ2-7
TGTGCCAGCTCGGGACAGGGGGCCAGAGAGCAGTACTTC
CASSGQGAREQYF
>.|.|TRBV5-1|TRBJ2-1
TGCGCCAGCAGCTTGGACGGCCACGCGAGTTACAATGAGCAGTTCTTC
CASSLDGHASYNEQFF
>.|.|TRBV20-1|TRBJ1-1
TGCAGTGCTATTACGGACAGCCAGGGTGAAGCTTTCTTT
CSAITDSQGEAFF
>TRBD2|few|TRBV12-3/TRBV12-4|TRBJ2-7
TGTGCCAGCAGTCAAGTCTCGGGGACTAGCGGCCGTCCCCCCTACGAGCAGTACTTC
CASSQVSGTSGRPPYEQYF
>.|.|TRBV20-1|TRBJ2-1
TGCAGTGCTAGATTCCGCCGCGGCGATGAGCAGTTCTTC
CSARFRRGDEQFF
>TRBD2|.|TRBV11-1|TRBJ2-1
TGTGCCAGCAGCTTAGTTCTAGCGGGGGGAAACAATGAGCAGTTCTTC
CASSLVLAGGNNEQFF
>.|few|TRBV6-5|TRBJ1-2
TGTGCCAGCAGTTACTCGAAAGGACAGCCCTATGGCTACACCTTC
CASSYSKGQPYGYTF
>.|few|TRBV12-3/TRBV12-4|TRBJ1-1
TGTGCCAGCAGTTTCGGGGGCAGAGTCACTGAAGCTTTCTTT
CASSFGGRVTEAFF
>.|.|TRBV5-5|TRBJ2-4
TGTGCCAGCAGCTCCGGGACCAAAAACATTCAGTACTTC
CASSSGTKNIQYF
>.|.|TRBV20-1|TRBJ1-1
TGCAGTGCTAGTAAAACAGAGAACACTGAAGCTTTCTTT
CSASKTENTEAFF
>TRBD1|.|TRBV20-1|TRBJ2-2
TGCAGTGCTAGAGTATTCGAAGGGGGCAACACCGGGGAGCTGTTTTTT
CSARVFEGGNTGELFF
>.|.|TRBV3-1|TRBJ1-1
TGTGCCAGCAGCCAAGTAAGTATTGCAGGGAGATTTGAAGCTTTCTTT
CASSQVSIAGRFEAFF